This T cell receptor beta chain emerged from a study of blood T cell repertoires in COVID-19. Using immunoSEQ multiplex PCR, the repertoire was profiled, and TCRdb retains in-frame clones only, with some absent. This sample has 9,000 to 13,000 clones, with 80% to 90% found just once. The CDR3 is 13 amino acids. V shed 1 base and J shed 3 bases, with 5 bases lying between them. Per the germline V gene, CDR1 is SGDLS and CDR2 is YYNGEE. Sample: peripheral blood. This chain connects TRBV9 to TRBJ1-5; D ambiguous. This TCR derives from a human donor in a cohort sampled during active COVID-19. Here the CDR3 reads CASSVTVNQPQHF. The CDR3, as DNA: TGTGCCAGCAGCGTAACAGTCAATCAGCCCCAGCATTTT.